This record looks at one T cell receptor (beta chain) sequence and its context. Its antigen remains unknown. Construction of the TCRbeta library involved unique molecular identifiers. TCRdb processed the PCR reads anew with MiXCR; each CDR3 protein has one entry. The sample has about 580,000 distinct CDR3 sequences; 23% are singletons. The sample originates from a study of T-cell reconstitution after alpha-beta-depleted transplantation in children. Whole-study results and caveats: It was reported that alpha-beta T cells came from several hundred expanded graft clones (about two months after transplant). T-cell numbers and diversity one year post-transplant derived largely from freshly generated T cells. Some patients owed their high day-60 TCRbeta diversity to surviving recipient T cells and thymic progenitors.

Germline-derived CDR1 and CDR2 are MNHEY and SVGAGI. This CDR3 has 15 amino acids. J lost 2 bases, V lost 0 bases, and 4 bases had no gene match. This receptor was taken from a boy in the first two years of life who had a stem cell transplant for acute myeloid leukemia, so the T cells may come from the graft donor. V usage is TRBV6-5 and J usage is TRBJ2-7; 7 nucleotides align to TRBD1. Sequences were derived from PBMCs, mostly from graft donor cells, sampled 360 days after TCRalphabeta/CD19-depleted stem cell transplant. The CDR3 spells CASSYSRQGPYEQYF. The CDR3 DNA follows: TGTGCCAGCAGTTACTCAAGACAGGGACCCTACGAGCAGTACTTC.